This T cell receptor (beta chain) was found in a study of T-cell memory formation after mild COVID-19. Study-wide results and limits: Those CD4+ clones that contracted were mainly in CM and EM (CD8+ ones in EMRA). Within pre-infection memory, some responding clones were found, suggesting cross-reactive memory joined. Day 15 to 85 contractors were CD4/CD8 balanced; later expanders leaned CD4+.

This clonotype was counted between two and nine times. As yet, its antigen is unknown. The TCR alpha and TCR beta cDNA libraries, bearing sample barcodes and UMIs, were generated by 5'RACE using constant-segment primers. TCRdb reanalysed the 5' RACE reads using MiXCR and keeps one entry per CDR3 protein. The sample consists of 560,000 or so distinct CDR3 sequences, around 16% of them appearing once. The sample comprised PBMCs or a T cell subset sorted from them (not recorded which). This receptor was taken from an adult woman who had mild COVID-19 (a few samples of this study predate the infection). Cell type and time point are not known.

Here the CDR3 reads CASSARTGVEAFF. The CDR3 nucleotides read TGTGCCAGCAGCGCTCGGACAGGGGTTGAAGCTTTCTTT. The chain combines TRBV9 with TRBJ1-1; TRBD1 agrees at 9 bases. The CDR3 covers 13 residues. Trimming removed 3 bases from V and 7 bases from J; junction bases left unmatched: 4. Germline CDR1 and CDR2: SGDLS and YYNGEE.